Listed below are T cell receptor beta chains from one sample, sequenced in a study of response to subunit inactivated influenza vaccine. Using its own MiXCR run on the RT-PCR reads, TCRdb lists one record per CDR3 protein. The repertoire holds some 480,000 distinct CDR3 sequences, with 10% to 11% as singletons. The sequenced sample was PBMCs from blood, obtained 40 to 50 days after vaccination. The receptors derive from a man over 45 who received an inactivated influenza vaccine. The CDR3 runs from the conserved cysteine through the conserved F or W. D genes are given only for firm matches. The listing skips clone size in some rows; elsewhere it reads once, few, many or a size class.

D gene | J gene | clone size | V gene | CDR3 protein | CDR3 DNA
TRBD2 | TRBJ2-1 | many | TRBV7-2 | CASNLNARGGRNEQFF | TGTGCCAGCAACCTAAACGCGCGGGGGGGACGGAATGAGCAGTTCTTC
- | TRBJ2-3 | many | TRBV4-2 | CASSQLGGSTDTQYF | TGTGCCAGCAGCCAACTCGGAGGGAGCACAGATACGCAGTATTTT
TRBD1 | TRBJ2-4 | - | TRBV4-1 | CAVQGASKNIQYF | TGCGCAGTACAGGGGGCGTCCAAAAACATTCAGTACTTC
- | TRBJ1-1 | many | TRBV20-1 | CSGKTGNTEAFF | TGCAGTGGTAAGACAGGGAACACTGAAGCTTTCTTT
TRBD1 | TRBJ2-1 | once | TRBV7-6 | CASSSRTGQGVGEQFF | TGTGCCAGCAGCTCGCGAACGGGACAGGGGGTAGGTGAGCAGTTCTTC
TRBD2 | TRBJ2-2 | - | TRBV6-2/TRBV6-3 | CASSYPPGGFDTGELFF | TGTGCCAGCAGTTACCCACCCGGGGGGTTCGACACCGGGGAGCTGTTTTTT
- | TRBJ2-3 | - | TRBV20-1 | CSARSGRDTQYF | TGCAGTGCTAGATCAGGGCGAGATACGCAGTATTTT
TRBD2 | TRBJ2-3 | - | TRBV24-1 | CATSDFVSGGASDTQYF | TGTGCCACCAGTGATTTTGTGAGCGGGGGGGCCTCCGATACGCAGTATTTT
- | TRBJ2-3 | many | TRBV20-1 | CSASTGRTDTQYF | TGCAGTGCTAGTACCGGACGTACAGATACGCAGTATTTT
- | TRBJ2-7 | - | TRBV6-1 | CASSRLVGGHEQYF | TGTGCCAGCAGCAGACTAGTGGGAGGACACGAGCAGTACTTC
- | TRBJ2-2 | many | TRBV5-1 | CASSVFLGDGELFF | TGCGCCAGCAGCGTTTTTCTGGGGGACGGGGAGCTGTTTTTT
TRBD1 | TRBJ2-7 | many | TRBV20-1 | CSAADRGAYEQYF | TGCAGTGCCGCCGACAGGGGAGCCTACGAGCAGTACTTC
TRBD1 | TRBJ2-4 | many | TRBV2 | CASSDHFRDSAKNIQYF | TGTGCCAGCAGTGATCACTTTCGGGACAGCGCCAAAAACATTCAGTACTTC
TRBD2 | TRBJ2-1 | - | TRBV5-1 | CASSTTSGSYNEQFF | TGCGCCAGCAGCACGACTAGCGGATCCTACAATGAGCAGTTCTTC
- | TRBJ2-7 | few | TRBV6-1 | CASSLQGMSSYEQYF | TGTGCCAGCAGCCTCCAGGGAATGAGCTCCTACGAGCAGTACTTC
- | TRBJ2-5 | few | TRBV11-3 | CASSLDPQERYQETQYF | TGTGCCAGCAGCTTAGATCCCCAGGAGCGGTACCAAGAGACCCAGTACTTC
- | TRBJ2-5 | - | TRBV28 | CASSLGRTETQYF | TGTGCCAGCAGTTTGGGCAGGACGGAGACCCAGTACTTC